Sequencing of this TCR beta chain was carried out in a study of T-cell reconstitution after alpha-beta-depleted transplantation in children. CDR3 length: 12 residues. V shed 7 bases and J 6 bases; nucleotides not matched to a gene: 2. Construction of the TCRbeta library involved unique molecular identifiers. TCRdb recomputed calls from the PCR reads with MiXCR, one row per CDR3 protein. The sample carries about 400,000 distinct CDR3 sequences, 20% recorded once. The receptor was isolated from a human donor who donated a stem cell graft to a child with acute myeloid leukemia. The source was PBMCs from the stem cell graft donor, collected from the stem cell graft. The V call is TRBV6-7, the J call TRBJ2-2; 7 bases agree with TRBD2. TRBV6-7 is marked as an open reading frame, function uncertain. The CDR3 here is CASIGGAGELFF. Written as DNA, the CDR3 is TGTGCCAGCATTGGGGGGGCCGGGGAGCTGTTTTTT.